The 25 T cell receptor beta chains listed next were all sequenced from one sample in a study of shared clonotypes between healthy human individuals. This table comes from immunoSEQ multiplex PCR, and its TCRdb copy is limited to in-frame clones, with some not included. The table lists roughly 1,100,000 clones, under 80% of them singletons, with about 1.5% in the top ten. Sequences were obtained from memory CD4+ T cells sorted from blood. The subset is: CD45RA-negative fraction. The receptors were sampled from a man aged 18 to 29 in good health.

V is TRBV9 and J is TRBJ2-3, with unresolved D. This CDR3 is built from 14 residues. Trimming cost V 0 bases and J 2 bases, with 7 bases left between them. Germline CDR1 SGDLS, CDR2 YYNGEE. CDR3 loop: CASSVARPTDTQYF. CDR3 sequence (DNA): TGTGCCAGCAGCGTAGCCCGACCCACAGATACGCAGTATTTT.

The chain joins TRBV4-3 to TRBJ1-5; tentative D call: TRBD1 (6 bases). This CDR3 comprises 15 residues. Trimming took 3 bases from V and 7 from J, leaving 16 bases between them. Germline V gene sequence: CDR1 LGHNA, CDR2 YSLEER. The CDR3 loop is CASSQILSDSQPQHF. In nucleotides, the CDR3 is TGCGCCAGCAGCCAGATACTATCGGACAGCCAGCCCCAGCATTTT.

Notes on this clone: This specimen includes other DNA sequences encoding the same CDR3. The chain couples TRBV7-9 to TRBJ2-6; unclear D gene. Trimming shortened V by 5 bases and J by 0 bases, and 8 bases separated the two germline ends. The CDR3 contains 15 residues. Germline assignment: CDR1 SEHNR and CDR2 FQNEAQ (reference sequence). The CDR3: CASSPDTSGANVLTF. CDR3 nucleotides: TGTGCCAGCAGCCCCGACACCTCTGGGGCCAACGTCCTGACTTTC.

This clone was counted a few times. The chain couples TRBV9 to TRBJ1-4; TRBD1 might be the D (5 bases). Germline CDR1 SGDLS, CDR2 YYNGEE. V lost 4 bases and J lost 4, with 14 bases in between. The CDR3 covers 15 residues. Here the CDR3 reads CASSLTGDYNEKLFF. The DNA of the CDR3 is TGTGCCAGCAGCCTCACGGGGGACTATAATGAAAAACTGTTTTTT. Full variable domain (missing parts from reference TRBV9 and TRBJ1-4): DSGVTQTPKHLITATGQRVTLRCSPRSGDLSVYWYQQSLDQGLQFLIQYYNGEERAKGNILERFSAQQFPDLHSELNLSSLELGDSALYFCASSLTGDYNEKLFFGSGTQLSVL.

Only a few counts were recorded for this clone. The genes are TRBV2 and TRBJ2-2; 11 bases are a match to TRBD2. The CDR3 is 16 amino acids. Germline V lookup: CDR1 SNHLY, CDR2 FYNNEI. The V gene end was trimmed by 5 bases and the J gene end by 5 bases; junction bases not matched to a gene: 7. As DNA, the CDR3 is TGTGCCAGCAGTTTTACTAGCGGGAGTGGGACCGGGGAGCTGTTTTTT. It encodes CASSFTSGSGTGELFF.

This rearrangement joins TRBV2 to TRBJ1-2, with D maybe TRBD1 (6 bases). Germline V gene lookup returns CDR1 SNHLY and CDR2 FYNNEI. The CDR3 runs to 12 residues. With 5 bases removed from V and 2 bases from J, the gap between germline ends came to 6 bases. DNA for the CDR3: TGTGCCAGCAGTACAGGGAACTATGGCTACACCTTC. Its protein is CASSTGNYGYTF.

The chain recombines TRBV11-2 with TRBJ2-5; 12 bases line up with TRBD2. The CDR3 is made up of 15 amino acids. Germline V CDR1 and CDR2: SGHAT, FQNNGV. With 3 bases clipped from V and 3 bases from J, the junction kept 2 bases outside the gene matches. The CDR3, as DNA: TGTGCCAGCAGCTTCGGACTAGCGGGGAAAGAGACCCAGTACTTC. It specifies CASSFGLAGKETQYF.

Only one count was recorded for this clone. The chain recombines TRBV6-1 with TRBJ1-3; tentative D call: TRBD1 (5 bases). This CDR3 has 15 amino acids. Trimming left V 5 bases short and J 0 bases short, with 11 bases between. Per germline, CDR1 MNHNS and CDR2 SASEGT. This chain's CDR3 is CASSSSDNSGNTIYF. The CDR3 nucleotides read TGTGCCAGCAGTAGTTCGGACAACTCTGGAAACACCATATATTTT.

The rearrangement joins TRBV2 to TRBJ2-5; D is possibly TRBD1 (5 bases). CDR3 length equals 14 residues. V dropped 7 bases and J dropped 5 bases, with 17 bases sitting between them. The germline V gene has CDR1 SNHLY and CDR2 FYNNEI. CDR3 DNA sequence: TGTGCCAGCAAGTTTTCGGCAGGGCCGGAGACCCAGTACTTC. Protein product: CASKFSAGPETQYF. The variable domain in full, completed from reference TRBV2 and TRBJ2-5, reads EPEVTQTPSHQVTQMGQEVILRCVPISNHLYFYWYRQILGQKVEFLVSFYNNEISEKSEIFDDQFSVERPDGSNFTLKIRSTKLEDSAMYFCASKFSAGPETQYFGPGTRLLVL.

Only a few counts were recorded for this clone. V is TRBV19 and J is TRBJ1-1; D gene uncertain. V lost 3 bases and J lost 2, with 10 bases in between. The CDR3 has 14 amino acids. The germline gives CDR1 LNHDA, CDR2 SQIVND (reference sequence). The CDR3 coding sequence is TGTGCCAGTAGTATTTCGGTGGGAAACACTGAAGCTTTCTTT. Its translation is CASSISVGNTEAFF.

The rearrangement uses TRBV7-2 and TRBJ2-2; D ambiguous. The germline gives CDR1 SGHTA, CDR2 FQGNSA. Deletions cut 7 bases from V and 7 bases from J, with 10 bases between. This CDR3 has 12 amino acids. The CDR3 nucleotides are TGTGCCAGCACCCCCTCGTTCGGGGAGCTGTTTTTT. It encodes CASTPSFGELFF.

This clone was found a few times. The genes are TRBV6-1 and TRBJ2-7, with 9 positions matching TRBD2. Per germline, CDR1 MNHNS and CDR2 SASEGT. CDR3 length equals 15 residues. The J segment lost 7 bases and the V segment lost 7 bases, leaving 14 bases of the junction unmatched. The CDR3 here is CASITSSGMGDEQYF. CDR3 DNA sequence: TGTGCCAGCATTACATCTAGCGGGATGGGAGATGAGCAGTACTTC.

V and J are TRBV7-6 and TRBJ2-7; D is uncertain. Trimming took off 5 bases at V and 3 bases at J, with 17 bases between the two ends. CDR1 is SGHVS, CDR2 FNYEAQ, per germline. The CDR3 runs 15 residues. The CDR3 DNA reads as TGTGCCAGCAGCCCCGGTCCGGTGACGTACTACGAGCAGTACTTC. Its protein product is CASSPGPVTYYEQYF.

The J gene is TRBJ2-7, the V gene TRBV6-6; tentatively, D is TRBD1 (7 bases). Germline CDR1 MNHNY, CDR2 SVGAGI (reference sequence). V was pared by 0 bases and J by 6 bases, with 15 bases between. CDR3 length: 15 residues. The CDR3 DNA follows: TGTGCCAGCAGTTACTCAACAGGGGCGGGAAGCGAGCAGTACTTC. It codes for CASSYSTGAGSEQYF.

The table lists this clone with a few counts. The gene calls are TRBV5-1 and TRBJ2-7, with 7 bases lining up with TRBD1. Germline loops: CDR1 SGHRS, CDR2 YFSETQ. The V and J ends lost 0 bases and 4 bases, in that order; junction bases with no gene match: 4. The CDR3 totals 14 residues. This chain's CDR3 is CASSLDRGFYEQYF. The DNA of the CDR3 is TGCGCCAGCAGCTTGGACAGGGGATTTTACGAGCAGTACTTC.

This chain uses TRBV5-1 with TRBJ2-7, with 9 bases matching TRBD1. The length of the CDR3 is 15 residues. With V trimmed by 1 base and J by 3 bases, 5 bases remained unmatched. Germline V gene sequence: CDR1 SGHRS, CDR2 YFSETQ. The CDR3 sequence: CASSLSGQGNYEQYF. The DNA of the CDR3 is TGCGCCAGCAGCTTGTCAGGACAGGGGAACTACGAGCAGTACTTC.

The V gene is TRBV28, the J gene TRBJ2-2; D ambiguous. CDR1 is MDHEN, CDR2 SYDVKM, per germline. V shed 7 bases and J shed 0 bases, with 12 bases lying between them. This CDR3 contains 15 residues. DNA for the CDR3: TGTGCCAGCATCTTGGCAGCCGCGAACACCGGGGAGCTGTTTTTT. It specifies CASILAAANTGELFF.

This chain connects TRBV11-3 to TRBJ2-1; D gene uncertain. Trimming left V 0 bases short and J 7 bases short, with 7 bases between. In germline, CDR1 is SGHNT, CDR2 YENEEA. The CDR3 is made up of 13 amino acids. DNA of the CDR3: TGTGCCAGCAGCTTAGACGATCGGAATGAGCAGTTCTTC. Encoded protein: CASSLDDRNEQFF.

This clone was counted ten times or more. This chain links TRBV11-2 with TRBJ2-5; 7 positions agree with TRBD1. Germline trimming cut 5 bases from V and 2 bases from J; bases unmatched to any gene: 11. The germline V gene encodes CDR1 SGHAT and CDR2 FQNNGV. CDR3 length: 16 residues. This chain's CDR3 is CASSPTGAASQETQYF. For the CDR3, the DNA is TGTGCCAGCAGCCCAACAGGGGCGGCTTCTCAAGAGACCCAGTACTTC.

The CDR3: CAWSPGLVETQYF. The CDR3 coding sequence is TGTGCCTGGAGTCCAGGTTTGGTGGAGACCCAGTACTTC. The V call is TRBV30, the J call TRBJ2-5; D unclear. The CDR3 spans 13 residues. V was clipped by 2 bases and J by 5 bases, with 12 bases between them. Germline assignment: CDR1 GTSNPN and CDR2 SVGIG (reference sequence).

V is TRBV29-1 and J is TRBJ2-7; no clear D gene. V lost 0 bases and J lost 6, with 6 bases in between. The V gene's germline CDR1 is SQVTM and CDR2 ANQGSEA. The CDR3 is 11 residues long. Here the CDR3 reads CSVEDRLEQYF. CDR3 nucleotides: TGCAGCGTTGAAGACAGGCTCGAGCAGTACTTC.

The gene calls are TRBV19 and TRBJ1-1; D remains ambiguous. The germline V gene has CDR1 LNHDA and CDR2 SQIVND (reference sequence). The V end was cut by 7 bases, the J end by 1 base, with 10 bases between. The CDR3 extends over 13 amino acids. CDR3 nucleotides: TGTGCCAGTAACGACCTCCCGAACACTGAAGCTTTCTTT. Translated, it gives CASNDLPNTEAFF.

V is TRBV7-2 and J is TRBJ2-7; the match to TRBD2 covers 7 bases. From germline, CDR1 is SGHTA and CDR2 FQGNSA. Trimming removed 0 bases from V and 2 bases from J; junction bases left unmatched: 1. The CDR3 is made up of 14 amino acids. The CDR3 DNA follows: TGTGCCAGCAGCTTAGCAGGGAGGGCCTACGAGCAGTACTTC. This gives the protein CASSLAGRAYEQYF.

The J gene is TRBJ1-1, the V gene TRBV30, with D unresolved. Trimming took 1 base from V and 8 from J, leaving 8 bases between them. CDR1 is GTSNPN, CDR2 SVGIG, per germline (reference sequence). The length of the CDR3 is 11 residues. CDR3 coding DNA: TGTGCCTGGAGTGCCCAGGTCGAAGCTTTCTTT. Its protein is CAWSAQVEAFF. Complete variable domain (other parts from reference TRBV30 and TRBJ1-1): SQTIHQWPATLVQPVGSPLSLECTVEGTSNPNLYWYRQAAGRGLQLLFYSVGIGQISSEVPQNLSASRPQDRQFILSSKKLLLSDSGFYLCAWSAQVEAFFGQGTRLTVV.

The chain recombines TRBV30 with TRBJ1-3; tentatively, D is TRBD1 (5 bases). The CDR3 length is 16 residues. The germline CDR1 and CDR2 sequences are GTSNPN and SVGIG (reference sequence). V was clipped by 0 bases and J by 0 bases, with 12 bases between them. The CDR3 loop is CAWSVRGLISGNTIYF. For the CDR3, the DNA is TGTGCCTGGAGTGTACGGGGCCTAATCTCTGGAAACACCATATATTTT.